This T cell receptor (beta chain) was sequenced during a study of naive and memory T cell subsets. V was clipped by 4 bases and J by 1 base, with 8 bases between them. The germline gives CDR1 SGHRS, CDR2 YFSETQ. This CDR3 is built from 13 residues. Two oligonucleotides, mixed equimolar, formed the beta constant-region primer covering TRBC1 and TRBC2. Ligated cDNA was amplified by four rounds of PCR with nested alpha and beta constant-region primers and SP2. One entry per CDR3 protein, called by TCRdb with MiXCR from the UMI-ligation and nested PCR reads. The sample shows 120,000 to 150,000 distinct CDR3 sequences, approximately 22% of them seen only once. Study-wide results and limits: RNA-based TCR counts may shift with T cell activation and differentiation. Over 85% of naive TCR sequences appeared only once, unlike memory subsets. Possibly reflecting memory cells re-expressing CD45RA, a few larger clonotypes occurred in naive repertoires, especially CD8.

Turning to this clonotype: Its antigen is unknown.

The source of this sequence is a human donor in good health. Input material: naive CD4+ T cells from blood. The V and J genes are TRBV5-1 and TRBJ1-1; D is unclear. Here the CDR3 reads CASSPVSNTEAFF. Here the CDR3 DNA reads TGCGCCAGCAGCCCAGTCTCGAACACTGAAGCTTTCTTT.